Given below is one T cell receptor (beta chain) in context. Every patient had mismatch repair deficiency by PCR or immunohistochemistry. This sample is part of a study of PD-1 blockade in mismatch repair-deficient tumors. Germline V lookup: CDR1 SGHRS, CDR2 YFSETQ. Trimming shortened V by 4 bases and J by 3 bases, and 10 bases separated the two germline ends. The CDR3 runs 13 residues. Generated by immunoSEQ multiplex PCR, the TCRdb table keeps only in-frame clones and is missing some. The table lists more than 30,000 clones, roughly 85% of them singletons. This chain joins TRBV5-1 and TRBJ2-5; D gene unclear. The input for sequencing was peripheral blood, taken approximately 1.5 years after starting pembrolizumab. The sequence came from an adult with mismatch repair-deficient cancer. The CDR3 DNA reads as TGCGCCAGCAGCCGAACCTGGGAAGAGACCCAGTACTTC. Its protein is CASSRTWEETQYF.